The rows below give T cell receptor beta chains drawn from one sample of a study of beta chain features in type 1 diabetes. TCRdb's copy holds only in-frame clones and misses some; the assay was immunoSEQ multiplex PCR. The table has 400,000 to 600,000 clones, 25% to 35% seen once; the top ten hold about 0.06%. Sequenced material: naive CD4+ T cells from blood. The source of these receptors is a man aged 18-30 years in good health. CDR3s include the opening cysteine and the closing phenylalanine or tryptophan. Each record gives: J gene, D gene, V gene, clone size, CDR3 DNA, CDR3 protein. D genes are given only for firm matches. A row's size may be missing; if present it is once, few, many or a size class.

j_gene: TRBJ2-7
d_gene: TRBD2
v_gene: TRBV15
abundance: .
CDR3nt: TGTGCCACCAGCAGAACTACAGGGACTAGCGGCAACTCCTACGAGCAGTACTTC
CDR3aa: CATSRTTGTSGNSYEQYF

j_gene: TRBJ2-4
d_gene: TRBD2
v_gene: TRBV28
abundance: .
CDR3nt: TGTGCCAGCAGCTGGTGGAGGGAGGGAGCCAAAAACATTCAGTACTTC
CDR3aa: CASSWWREGAKNIQYF

j_gene: TRBJ1-5
d_gene: .
v_gene: TRBV30
abundance: few
CDR3nt: TGTGCCTGGAGTGACTGGGGCAATCAGCCCCAGCATTTT
CDR3aa: CAWSDWGNQPQHF

j_gene: TRBJ2-1
d_gene: .
v_gene: TRBV5-1
abundance: few
CDR3nt: TGCGCCAGCAGCTTGGAAGGACTCGGGGATGAGCAGTTCTTC
CDR3aa: CASSLEGLGDEQFF

j_gene: TRBJ2-1
d_gene: .
v_gene: TRBV29-1
abundance: .
CDR3nt: TGCAGCGCTCGGATCAGGGTACAGAGGTCCAATGAGCAGTTCTTC
CDR3aa: CSARIRVQRSNEQFF

j_gene: TRBJ2-1
d_gene: TRBD2
v_gene: TRBV7-8
abundance: .
CDR3nt: TGTGCCAGCAGCGGGGACTATAGCTCCTACAATGAGCAGTTCTTC
CDR3aa: CASSGDYSSYNEQFF

j_gene: TRBJ2-1
d_gene: .
v_gene: TRBV29-1
abundance: .
CDR3nt: TGCAGCGTTGCCAGGACGACAGATGAGCAGTTCTTC
CDR3aa: CSVARTTDEQFF

j_gene: TRBJ2-7
d_gene: .
v_gene: TRBV30
abundance: few
CDR3nt: TGTGCCTGGAGTGCGAACTACGAGCAGTACTTC
CDR3aa: CAWSANYEQYF

j_gene: TRBJ1-1
d_gene: .
v_gene: TRBV5-1
abundance: few
CDR3nt: TGCGCCAGCAGCTTGGACAGGGTGAACACTGAAGCTTTCTTT
CDR3aa: CASSLDRVNTEAFF

j_gene: TRBJ2-3
d_gene: .
v_gene: TRBV27
abundance: .
CDR3nt: TGTGCCAGCAGTTTAGACTCAGGGCCAGATACGCAGTATTTT
CDR3aa: CASSLDSGPDTQYF

j_gene: TRBJ1-5
d_gene: .
v_gene: TRBV29-1
abundance: .
CDR3nt: TGCAGCGTGGGACGGCCCGGACAGCCCCAGCATTTT
CDR3aa: CSVGRPGQPQHF

j_gene: TRBJ1-2
d_gene: .
v_gene: TRBV29-1
abundance: .
CDR3nt: TGCAGTGCTGGCGGGGGATCCGTCGGTGGCTACACCTTC
CDR3aa: CSAGGGSVGGYTF

j_gene: TRBJ2-1
d_gene: TRBD2
v_gene: TRBV28
abundance: few
CDR3nt: TGTGCCAGCAGTTTACCCGGACTAGCCGGTGTGGAGCAGTTCTTC
CDR3aa: CASSLPGLAGVEQFF

j_gene: TRBJ2-3
d_gene: .
v_gene: TRBV5-4
abundance: .
CDR3nt: TGTGCCAGCAGCTTCGACTTAGGGCAGCGGGTAGATACGCAGTATTTT
CDR3aa: CASSFDLGQRVDTQYF

j_gene: TRBJ1-2
d_gene: TRBD1
v_gene: TRBV7-2
abundance: few
CDR3nt: TGTGCCAGCAGCACCCGGGACAGCAACTATGGCTACACCTTC
CDR3aa: CASSTRDSNYGYTF

j_gene: TRBJ2-7
d_gene: .
v_gene: TRBV9
abundance: .
CDR3nt: TGTGCCAGCAGCGAGGCCCTGGGCTCGTCGTGGGAGCAGTACTTC
CDR3aa: CASSEALGSSWEQYF

j_gene: TRBJ2-5
d_gene: .
v_gene: TRBV29-1
abundance: few
CDR3nt: TGCAGCGCGGTCAAGTACAGTGGAGAGACCCAGTACTTC
CDR3aa: CSAVKYSGETQYF

j_gene: TRBJ2-3
d_gene: .
v_gene: TRBV5-6
abundance: .
CDR3nt: TGTGCCAGCAGCTTGCGCGGGGGCGGCGCAGATACGCAGTATTTT
CDR3aa: CASSLRGGGADTQYF

j_gene: TRBJ2-3
d_gene: .
v_gene: TRBV29-1
abundance: .
CDR3nt: TGCAGCGTTGAAACCGATCGAGATACGCAGTATTTT
CDR3aa: CSVETDRDTQYF

j_gene: TRBJ2-3
d_gene: TRBD2
v_gene: TRBV9
abundance: .
CDR3nt: TGTGCCAGCAGCGTTATTAGCGGGCCCAGCACAGATACGCAGTATTTT
CDR3aa: CASSVISGPSTDTQYF

j_gene: TRBJ2-7
d_gene: TRBD2
v_gene: TRBV6-6
abundance: few
CDR3nt: TGTGCCAGCAGTTACTCGTCTAGCGGGACCTACGAGCAGTACTTC
CDR3aa: CASSYSSSGTYEQYF

j_gene: TRBJ2-3
d_gene: TRBD1
v_gene: TRBV19
abundance: .
CDR3nt: TGTGCCAGTAGTGCCCGACAGGGCGCTGGAGATACGCAGTATTTT
CDR3aa: CASSARQGAGDTQYF

j_gene: TRBJ2-5
d_gene: .
v_gene: TRBV4-1
abundance: .
CDR3nt: TGCGCCAGCAGCCAGTTCGGACTGATAATCCAAGAGACCCAGTACTTC
CDR3aa: CASSQFGLIIQETQYF

j_gene: TRBJ1-2
d_gene: .
v_gene: TRBV6-5
abundance: .
CDR3nt: TGTGCCAGCAGTTTGGCGGGATATGGCTACACCTTC
CDR3aa: CASSLAGYGYTF

j_gene: TRBJ2-7
d_gene: .
v_gene: TRBV6-5
abundance: few
CDR3nt: TGTGCCAGCAGGACAACAGGGTCGAACTACGAGCAGTACTTC
CDR3aa: CASRTTGSNYEQYF

j_gene: TRBJ2-1
d_gene: .
v_gene: TRBV10-3
abundance: .
CDR3nt: TGTGCCATCAGTGCAGGGAGAAACAATGAGCAGTTCTTC
CDR3aa: CAISAGRNNEQFF

j_gene: TRBJ1-1
d_gene: .
v_gene: TRBV5-6
abundance: .
CDR3nt: TGTGCCAGCAGCTTGCGGAAGATTTTGAACACTGAAGCTTTCTTT
CDR3aa: CASSLRKILNTEAFF

j_gene: TRBJ2-7
d_gene: TRBD1
v_gene: TRBV29-1
abundance: .
CDR3nt: TGCAGCGTGTCCTCCGGGACAGGGGGCCGCGAGCAGTACTTC
CDR3aa: CSVSSGTGGREQYF

j_gene: TRBJ2-7
d_gene: .
v_gene: TRBV5-6
abundance: few
CDR3nt: TGTGCCAGCAGCTCGCCGGGCAGAAACGAGCAGTACTTC
CDR3aa: CASSSPGRNEQYF

j_gene: TRBJ2-1
d_gene: .
v_gene: TRBV29-1
abundance: .
CDR3nt: TGCAGCGTTGATACTAGCCCGGGGGTTGGATTCTTC
CDR3aa: CSVDTSPGVGFF

j_gene: TRBJ2-7
d_gene: .
v_gene: TRBV6-5
abundance: .
CDR3nt: TGTGCCATCGGGACACCATACGAGCAGTACTTC
CDR3aa: CAIGTPYEQYF

j_gene: TRBJ2-6
d_gene: TRBD1
v_gene: TRBV18
abundance: .
CDR3nt: TGTGCCAGCTCACCTTCCGGGACAGGGACCGGGGCCAACGTCCTGACTTTC
CDR3aa: CASSPSGTGTGANVLTF

j_gene: TRBJ2-1
d_gene: .
v_gene: TRBV5-1
abundance: .
CDR3nt: TGCGCCAGCAGCTTGGTGATGGGAGCTGGGGTGAATGAGCAGTTCTTC
CDR3aa: CASSLVMGAGVNEQFF

j_gene: TRBJ2-1
d_gene: TRBD2
v_gene: TRBV28
abundance: .
CDR3nt: TGTGCCAGCAGTCCAGCGGGACTAGCGGGACGGAGTGAGCAGTTCTTC
CDR3aa: CASSPAGLAGRSEQFF

j_gene: TRBJ2-5
d_gene: .
v_gene: TRBV9
abundance: .
CDR3nt: TGTGCCAGCAGCTCCCACCAAGAGACCCAGTACTTC
CDR3aa: CASSSHQETQYF

j_gene: TRBJ2-1
d_gene: .
v_gene: TRBV30
abundance: few
CDR3nt: TGTGCCTGGAGTGGATACAATGAGCAGTTCTTC
CDR3aa: CAWSGYNEQFF

j_gene: TRBJ2-4
d_gene: .
v_gene: TRBV30
abundance: few
CDR3nt: TGTGCCTGGGGCGAGCAAAGAAAAAACATTCAGTACTTC
CDR3aa: CAWGEQRKNIQYF

j_gene: TRBJ2-5
d_gene: .
v_gene: TRBV5-1
abundance: .
CDR3nt: TGCGCCAGCAGCCCTCCCGGAGGGGAGACCCAGTACTTC
CDR3aa: CASSPPGGETQYF

j_gene: TRBJ2-3
d_gene: TRBD1
v_gene: TRBV14
abundance: .
CDR3nt: TGTGCCAGCAGCCACGGGACAGGGGGCCTCACAGATACGCAGTATTTT
CDR3aa: CASSHGTGGLTDTQYF

j_gene: TRBJ2-2
d_gene: .
v_gene: TRBV5-1
abundance: .
CDR3nt: TGCGCCAGCAGCTTGGTAGCGGAGAACACCGGGGAGCTGTTTTTT
CDR3aa: CASSLVAENTGELFF

j_gene: TRBJ2-6
d_gene: TRBD1
v_gene: TRBV5-1
abundance: few
CDR3nt: TGCGCCAGCACCCTGATGGACAGGGCCCAGGCCAACGTCCTGACTTTC
CDR3aa: CASTLMDRAQANVLTF

j_gene: TRBJ2-4
d_gene: TRBD1
v_gene: TRBV7-9
abundance: .
CDR3nt: TGTGCCAGCAAAGGGACAGGGATGGCCAAAAACATTCAGTACTTC
CDR3aa: CASKGTGMAKNIQYF

j_gene: TRBJ1-1
d_gene: TRBD1
v_gene: TRBV29-1
abundance: few
CDR3nt: TGCAGCGTTCTATCAGGGGGCTGGATCACTGAAGCTTTCTTT
CDR3aa: CSVLSGGWITEAFF

j_gene: TRBJ1-2
d_gene: .
v_gene: TRBV6-5
abundance: .
CDR3nt: TGTGCCAGCAGTTACCGGGACGGGAGGAACTATGGCTACACCTTC
CDR3aa: CASSYRDGRNYGYTF

j_gene: TRBJ2-5
d_gene: .
v_gene: TRBV7-2
abundance: few
CDR3nt: TGTGCCAGCAGCCGGGGCAGAAGTGCGGAGACCCAGTACTTC
CDR3aa: CASSRGRSAETQYF